This T cell receptor beta chain derives from a study of blood T cell repertoires in COVID-19. Method: immunoSEQ multiplex PCR; TCRdb's copy keeps in-frame clones and lacks some. The sample includes over 110,000 clones, roughly 85% of them seen just once. The CDR3 covers 15 residues. The germline V gene encodes CDR1 SEHNR and CDR2 FQNEAQ (reference sequence). V dropped 5 bases and J dropped 0 bases, with 14 bases sitting between them. This clone was counted only a few times. The chain has TRBV7-9 and TRBJ2-7; a possible D gene is TRBD2 (7 bases). The sequencing sample was made of peripheral blood. The receptor's source is a man in his 60s with acute or convalescent COVID-19. CDR3: CASSPWGGSSYEQYF. CDR3 coding DNA: TGTGCCAGCAGCCCCTGGGGGGGCAGCTCCTACGAGCAGTACTTC.